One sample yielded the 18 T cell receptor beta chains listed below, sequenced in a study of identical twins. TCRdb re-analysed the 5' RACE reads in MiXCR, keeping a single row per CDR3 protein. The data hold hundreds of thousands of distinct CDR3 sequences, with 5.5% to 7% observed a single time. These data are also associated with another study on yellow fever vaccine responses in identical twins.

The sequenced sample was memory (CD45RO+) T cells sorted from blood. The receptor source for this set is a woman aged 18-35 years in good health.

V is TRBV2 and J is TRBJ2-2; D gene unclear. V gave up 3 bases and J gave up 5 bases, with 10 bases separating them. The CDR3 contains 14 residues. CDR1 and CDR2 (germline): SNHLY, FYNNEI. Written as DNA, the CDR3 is TGTGCCAGCAGTGAGACCTTGAGGACCGGGGAGCTGTTTTTT. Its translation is CASSETLRTGELFF. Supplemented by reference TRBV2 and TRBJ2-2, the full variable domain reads EPEVTQTPSHQVTQMGQEVILRCVPISNHLYFYWYRQILGQKVEFLVSFYNNEISEKSEIFDDQFSVERPDGSNFTLKIRSTKLEDSAMYFCASSETLRTGELFFGEGSRLTVL.

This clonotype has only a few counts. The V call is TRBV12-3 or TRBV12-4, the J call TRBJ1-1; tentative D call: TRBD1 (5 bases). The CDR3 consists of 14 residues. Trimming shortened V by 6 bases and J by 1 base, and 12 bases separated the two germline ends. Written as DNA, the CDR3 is TGTGCCAGCAGCCGAGACAGACCGAACACTGAAGCTTTCTTT. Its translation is CASSRDRPNTEAFF.

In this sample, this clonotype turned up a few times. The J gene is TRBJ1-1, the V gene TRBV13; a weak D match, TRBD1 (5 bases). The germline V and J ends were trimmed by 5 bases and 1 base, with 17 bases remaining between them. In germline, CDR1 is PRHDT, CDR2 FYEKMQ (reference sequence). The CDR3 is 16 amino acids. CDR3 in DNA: TGTGCCAGCAGCGGACACCGGCCGGGCCGGAACACTGAAGCTTTCTTT. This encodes CASSGHRPGRNTEAFF.

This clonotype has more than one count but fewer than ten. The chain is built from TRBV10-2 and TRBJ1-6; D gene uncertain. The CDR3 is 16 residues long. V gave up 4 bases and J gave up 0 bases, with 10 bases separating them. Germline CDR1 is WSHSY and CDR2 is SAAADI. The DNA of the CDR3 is TGCGCCAGCAGTGCTGGGAGGTCCTCCTATAATTCACCCCTCCACTTT. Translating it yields CASSAGRSSYNSPLHF.

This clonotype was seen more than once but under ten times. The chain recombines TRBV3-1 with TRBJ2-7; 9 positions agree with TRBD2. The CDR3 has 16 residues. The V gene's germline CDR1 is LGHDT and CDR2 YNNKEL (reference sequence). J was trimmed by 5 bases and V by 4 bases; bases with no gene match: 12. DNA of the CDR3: TGTGCCAGCAGCCTGCTGGGGTTAGCGGGAGTTAACGAGCAGTACTTC. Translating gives CASSLLGLAGVNEQYF.

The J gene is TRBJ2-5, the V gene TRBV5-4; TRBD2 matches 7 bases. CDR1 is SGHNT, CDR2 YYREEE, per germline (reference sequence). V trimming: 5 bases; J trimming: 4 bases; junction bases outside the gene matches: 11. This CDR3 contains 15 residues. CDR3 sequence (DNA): TGTGCCAGCAGGACCAAGACTAGCCCTACAGAGACCCAGTACTTC. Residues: CASRTKTSPTETQYF.

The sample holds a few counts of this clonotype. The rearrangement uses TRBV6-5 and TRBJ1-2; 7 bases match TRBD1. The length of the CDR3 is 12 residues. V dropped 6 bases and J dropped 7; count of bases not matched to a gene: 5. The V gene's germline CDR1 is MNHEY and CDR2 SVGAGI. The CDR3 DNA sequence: TGTGCCAGCAGGAATTACAGGGGTGGCTACACCTTC. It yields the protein CASRNYRGGYTF.

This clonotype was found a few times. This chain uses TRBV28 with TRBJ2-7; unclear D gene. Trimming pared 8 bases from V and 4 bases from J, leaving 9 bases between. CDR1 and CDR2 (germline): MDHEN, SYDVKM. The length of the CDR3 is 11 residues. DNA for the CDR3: TGTGCCAGCTTCCTTCGGTACGAGCAGTACGTC. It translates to CASFLRYEQYV.

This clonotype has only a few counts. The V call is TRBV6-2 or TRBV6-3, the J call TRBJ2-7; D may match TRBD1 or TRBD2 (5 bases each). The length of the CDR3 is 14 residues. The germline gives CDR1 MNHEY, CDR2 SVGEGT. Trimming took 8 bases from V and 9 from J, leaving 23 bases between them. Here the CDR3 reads CASQPDAWGSGQYV. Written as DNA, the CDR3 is TGTGCCAGCCAACCGGACGCTTGGGGGAGCGGGCAGTACGTC.

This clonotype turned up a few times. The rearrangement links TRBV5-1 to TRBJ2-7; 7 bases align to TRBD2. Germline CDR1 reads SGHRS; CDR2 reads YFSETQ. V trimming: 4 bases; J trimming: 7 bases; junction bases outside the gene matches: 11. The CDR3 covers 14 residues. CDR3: CASSRAGPAGEQYF. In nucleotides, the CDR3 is TGCGCCAGCAGCAGGGCGGGACCAGCGGGAGAGCAGTACTTC.

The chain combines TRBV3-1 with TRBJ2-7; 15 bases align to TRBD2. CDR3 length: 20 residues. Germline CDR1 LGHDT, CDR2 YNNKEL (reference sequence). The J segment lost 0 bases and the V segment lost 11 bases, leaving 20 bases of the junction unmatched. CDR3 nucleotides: TGTGCCTCCTCCCAAGTAAGGACTAGCGGGAGGGCCCGTTCCTCCTACGAGCAGTACTTC. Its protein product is CASSQVRTSGRARSSYEQYF.

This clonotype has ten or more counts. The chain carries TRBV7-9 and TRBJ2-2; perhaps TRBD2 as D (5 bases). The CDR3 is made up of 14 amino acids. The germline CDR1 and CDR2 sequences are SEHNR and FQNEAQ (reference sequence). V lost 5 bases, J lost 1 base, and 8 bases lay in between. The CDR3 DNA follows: TGTGCCAGCAGCCGGGCGGGGAACACCGGGGAGCTGTTTTTT. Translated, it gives CASSRAGNTGELFF.

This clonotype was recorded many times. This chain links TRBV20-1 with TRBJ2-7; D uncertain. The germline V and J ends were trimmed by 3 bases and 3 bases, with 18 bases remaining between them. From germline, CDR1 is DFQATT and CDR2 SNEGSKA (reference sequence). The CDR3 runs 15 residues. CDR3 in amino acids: CSASGKLADYYEQYF. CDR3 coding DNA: TGCAGTGCTAGTGGCAAACTGGCCGATTACTACGAGCAGTACTTC.

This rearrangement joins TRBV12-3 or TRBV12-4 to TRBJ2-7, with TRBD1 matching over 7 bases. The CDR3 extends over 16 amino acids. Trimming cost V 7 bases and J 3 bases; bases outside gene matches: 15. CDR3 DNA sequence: TGTGCCAGCACCTATGGGACCCACAGGGGAATCTACGAGCAGTACGTC. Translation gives CASTYGTHRGIYEQYV.

The CDR3, as DNA: TGTGCCAGCAATCATAAAGGGTTAGGTCAGCCCCAGCATTTT. This codes for CASNHKGLGQPQHF. V and J are TRBV12-3 or TRBV12-4 and TRBJ1-5; D unresolved. This CDR3 is built from 14 residues. The germline V and J ends were trimmed by 7 bases and 6 bases, with 16 bases remaining between them.

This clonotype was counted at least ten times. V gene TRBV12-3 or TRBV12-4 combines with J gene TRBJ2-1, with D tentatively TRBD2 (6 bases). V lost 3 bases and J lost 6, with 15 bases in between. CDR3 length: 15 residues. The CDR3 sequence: CASSLYRGNLNEQFF. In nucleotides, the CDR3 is TGTGCCAGCAGTTTGTACCGCGGGAACCTCAATGAGCAGTTCTTC.

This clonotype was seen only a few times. CDR3 nucleotide sequence: TGCGCCAGCAGTGAGCCAGGGGCCGGTTTAGGTCAGCCCCAGCATTTT. Its translation: CASSEPGAGLGQPQHF. V gene TRBV10-2 combines with J gene TRBJ1-5; TRBD1 might be the D (6 bases). Trimming removed 2 bases from V and 6 bases from J, with 17 bases in between. CDR1 WSHSY and CDR2 SAAADI come from the germline V gene. This CDR3 comprises 16 residues.

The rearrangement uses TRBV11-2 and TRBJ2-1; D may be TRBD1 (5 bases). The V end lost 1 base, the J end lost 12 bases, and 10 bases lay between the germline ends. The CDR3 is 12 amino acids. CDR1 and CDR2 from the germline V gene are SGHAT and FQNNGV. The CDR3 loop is CASSLAGLAQFF. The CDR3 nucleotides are TGTGCCAGCAGCTTAGCAGGGTTGGCGCAGTTCTTC.